This T cell receptor (beta chain) was recorded in a study of cytomegalovirus exposure and HLA in healthy donors (dated by TCRdb to 2015 to 2018). Regarding the complete study: In an earlier analysis of around 540 of the donors, roughly 300 Gb of sequence data and 95 million to 130 million unique TCR beta sequences from about 179 million T cells were reported. To predict cytomegalovirus infection status, the study brought together high-throughput TCR immunosequencing, statistical association of individual TCRs with disease status, and machine learning. A later genetic analysis took genome-wide SNP genotypes for 398 of the 666 donors and used that subset as a discovery cohort. All discovery cohort repertoires had been generated using a single sequencing platform. The later analysis used no new phenotypic data to find candidate immune exposures, relying instead on TCR beta sequences and their occurrence across donors. Of the 350 to 450 genotyped donors, 65% to 90% were placed in the genetic ancestry cluster associated with self-reported Caucasian donors. Across about 370 genotyped donors of the cohort, an average of about 240,000 unique TCR beta nucleotide sequences per donor were sequenced, and approximately 19% of those sequences were non-productive. An earlier analysis of approximately 500 of the donors applied high-throughput TCR beta sequencing to assess whether each TCR beta V gene segment acted as functional or pseudogenic. Using immunosequencing, the study profiled T cell repertoires from around 670 subjects and related those repertoires to cytomegalovirus serostatus. Class I and class II HLA loci were covered by the typing at four-digit resolution. An early release that covered roughly 600 HLA-typed donors contained about 300 gigabases of sequencing data and around 85 million unique TCR sequences. Roughly five DR-DQ haplotypes were treated as single units for association and clustering because of strong linkage in the cohort. Besides the first cohort of around 670 subjects, a separate validation cohort made up of 120 different subjects was used. Donor age, sex, ethnicity and CMV serostatus were compiled alongside the repertoire data. The study aimed to test whether cataloging public T cell receptors could reveal signatures of past pathogen exposure. Typing coverage varied by locus: roughly 620-630 donors for A, B, C, DRB1 and DQB1; approximately 520 for DQA1; around 570 for DPA1; approximately 490 for DPB1. A later analysis re-analyzed previously published TCR beta repertoires from several hundred donors and added high-resolution HLA genotyping to study TCR occurrence patterns.

To note about this clone: Its binding antigen is unknown. One base away there is no much larger clone; base qualities are not given.

The cohort consisted of 650 to 850 healthy bone marrow donors. At the time of sampling, every cohort member was nominally healthy, though immune exposures that went unrecorded were likely present. The donor tested CMV seropositive and was one of the 289 seropositive cohort members. A peripheral blood sample was provided by each donor, and peripheral blood mononuclear cells were used for TCR beta sequencing. Genomic DNA extraction from the blood cell samples was performed with the Qiagen DNeasy Blood Extraction Kit. The full study reports these points: Linkage disequilibrium might explain the correlated functional status among segregating V segments, but an unknown experimental factor could not be excluded. A further reported finding was that TCR beta sequences accurately predicted the HLA-A and HLA-B alleles for most subjects in the first cohort. A later genetic analysis associated a missense DCLRE1C variant with V-gene and J-gene trimming of TCR beta chains, and an independent cohort replicated the association. Strong co-occurrence of HLA alleles, especially DR and DQ, made assigning TCR associations to individual alleles difficult. The study gave a list of about 170 TCR beta chains associated with cytomegalovirus. Immune exposure information for the cohort was limited to CMV serostatus. Because the 87-base-pair reads could not distinguish some IMGT-functional V segments, including TRBV6-2 and TRBV6-3, those segments were excluded. This cohort had only TCR beta chains sequenced, and the lack of alpha or paired-chain data limited which features could be detected. Because some donors lacked HLA typing at each locus, the association tests relied only on the typed subset. In both the original and validation cohorts, the classifier was reported to diagnose cytomegalovirus status with high specificity and sensitivity. While some public TCRs were present in many individuals, most TCR sequences turned up only very rarely across donors. According to a later analysis, most CMV-associated TCR beta chains appeared to be HLA-restricted, and the HLA associations seemed to be driven largely by CMV exposure. It was suggested by the authors that the approach could potentially be generalized to other disease states and immunological phenotypes. Compared with equally common non-associated chains, HLA-associated TCR beta chains in a later analysis were more clonally expanded and had lower generation probabilities. A group of highly shared sequence variants was considered likely to be a technical artifact of the sequencing pipeline. In a later analysis, the rate of TCR association differed among HLA loci, with DRB1 alleles having the most associated TCRs and HLA-C alleles having the fewest. An earlier analysis of approximately 500 of the donors showed that most TCR beta V segments appeared in productive rearrangements either about 90% or about 30% of the time, which broadly matched IMGT annotations. A few of the identified cytomegalovirus-associated TCR beta chains were confirmed in vitro to be specific for cytomegalovirus antigens. Roughly 17 rarely observed V segments, including chromosome 9 orphons, were excluded from the earlier analysis of almost 600 of the donors because counts were too low. At a false discovery rate of 0.05, a later analysis linked some 17,000 TCR beta sequences to specific HLA alleles. Roughly uniform sequencing depth across donors was assumed in presence/absence analyses, although this assumption may not hold. Several of the top co-occurrence clusters appeared to be linked to parvovirus B19, influenza, CMV and Epstein-Barr virus, according to a later analysis. Compared with the approximately 600-donor mean, donors in an Asian-associated ancestry cluster had fewer N-insertions in productive TCRs, according to a later genetic analysis.

Per the germline V gene (reference sequence), LNHDA is the CDR1 and SQIVND is the CDR2. From the cysteine up to the phenylalanine, the CDR3 has a length of 15 residues. The read is trimmed to its CDR3 DNA, 45 bases read in frame from base 1. Compared with germline, V lacks 7 bases and J lacks 1 base; bases without a gene match: 8. Libraries were constructed by the immunoSEQ multiplex PCR assay. For the multiplex PCR, a mixture combining 60 forward primers for TCR Vbeta segments and 13 reverse primers for TCR Jbeta segments was used. A multiplex PCR assay on genomic DNA amplified the CDR3 region of rearranged TCR beta genes. On the Illumina HiSeq System, the amplified TCR beta libraries were sequenced as 87-base-pair reads. Per the authors' processing: Across the 670 or so repertoires, a later analysis counted 80 million or so unique TCR beta chains, about 10 million of which were shared by at least two donors. To remove PCR and sequencing errors, raw reads were error-corrected and collapsed into unique sequences using a nearest-neighbor algorithm that merged closely related sequences. V, D and J gene segments were assigned by aligning CDR3 sequences to IMGT reference sequences. Each retained sequence needed at least a six-nucleotide match to both a V gene segment and a J gene segment. A rearrangement was called productive if the CDR3 had no stop codons and remained in frame with V and J, and every other rearrangement was called non-productive. Following IMGT convention, CDR3 was defined as the stretch from the second conserved V-encoded cysteine to the conserved J-encoded phenylalanine. Sequences without an unambiguous match to a single V gene segment were excluded from the earlier analysis of 587 of the donors. In an earlier analysis of around 600 of the donors, V segments were called functional above 56.7% productive rearrangements and were called segregating when the between-donor standard deviation exceeded 5%. To diagnose cytomegalovirus status from the catalog of TCR beta chain sequences, a statistical classification framework was built. In a later analysis, V and J genes were assigned by comparing TCR nucleotide sequences against IMGT/GENE-DB human TR gene sequences. A later analysis assigned CDR3 sequences and most-parsimonious VDJ recombination scenarios with the TCRdist pipeline. A later analysis defined each TCR beta chain by its CDR3 amino acid sequence plus V-gene family, and excluded reads lacking a unique V-gene family. A later analysis removed 550 to 700 highly shared, low-generation-probability nucleotide sequences to deal with suspected cross-contamination and a sequencing artifact. In a later analysis, a clonal expansion index for each public chain was calculated from normalized within-repertoire ranks of inferred template counts. Generation probabilities in a later analysis came from a VDJ recombination model fitted to out-of-frame rearrangements, and those results were checked against IGoR. In a later analysis, TCR-TCR, TCR-HLA and TCR-CMV co-occurrence was scored with hypergeometric tests, and a repertoire-size bias correction was applied to TCR pairs. A later analysis estimated false discovery rates by permuting HLA or CMV assignments 20 times. A later analysis grouped co-occurring TCRs with DBSCAN, adding TCRdist sequence similarity when clustering within HLA-allele-positive subsets. Repertoires with fewer than 30,000 or more than 120,000 public chains were left out of co-occurrence clustering, as were four to six repertoires with anomalous nucleotide sharing. This immuneACCESS table, as held by TCRdb, lists in-frame sequences with V and J called but not all clones. Of the missing ones, under half trace to an unresolved V gene in checked studies; the others have no known cause. V and J calls and clone size are copied from that table; D and trimming were computed from the DNA. This sample comprises 150,000 to 200,000 clones, about two thirds of them detected only once. The top ten hold more than 9% of the sample.

Sequencing was done on a sample of PBMCs. The chain links TRBV19 with TRBJ1-1; TRBD1 matches 8 bases in the middle. The TCR was taken from a man aged 30 to 39 in good health and CMV-seropositive. The base sequence is TGTGCCAGTAAGACAGGGGCTGGGGGGAACACTGAAGCTTTCTTT. The resulting protein is CASKTGAGGNTEAFF.